These T cell receptor beta chains were read from a single sample in a study of blood T cell repertoires in COVID-19. The data were produced by immunoSEQ multiplex PCR, yet TCRdb's version contains in-frame clones alone and is incomplete. The repertoire holds about 200,000 clones, with 80% to 85% as singletons. The material sequenced was PBMCs or T cells enriched from blood (not recorded which). Every receptor here comes from a man aged 35 to 55 who had recovered from COVID-19. Both conserved end residues are part of each CDR3. D genes are given only for firm matches. Size values are once, few and many counts, or a class for expanded clones, and some rows have none.

CDR3aa	CDR3nt	d_gene	j_gene	abundance	v_gene
CASSPSARGGSGNTIYF	TGTGCCAGCTCACCTTCGGCGAGAGGCGGCTCTGGAAACACCATATATTTT	NA	TRBJ1-3	many	TRBV18
CASSLEGGPHTF	TGCGCCAGCAGCTTGGAAGGAGGACCGCACACCTTC	NA	TRBJ1-2	NA	TRBV5-1
CSGSTGAYEQYF	TGCAGCGGTTCGACAGGGGCCTACGAGCAGTACTTC	TRBD1	TRBJ2-7	NA	TRBV29-1
CASSSTGARSTEAFF	TGTGCCAGCAGTTCGACAGGGGCGAGGAGCACTGAAGCTTTCTTT	TRBD1	TRBJ1-1	NA	TRBV7-9
CATKIAGGAGGYTF	TGTGCCACCAAGATAGCAGGGGGCGCGGGAGGCTACACCTTC	TRBD1	TRBJ1-2	NA	TRBV5-4
CASRRAGRAYEQYF	TGTGCCAGTAGAAGGGCTGGCAGGGCCTACGAGCAGTACTTC	NA	TRBJ2-7	NA	TRBV19
CATGVRGGEKLFF	TGTGCCACCGGAGTGAGGGGGGGTGAAAAACTGTTTTTT	NA	TRBJ1-4	NA	TRBV19
CASRSPEPRELFF	TGCGCCAGCAGGAGCCCCGAACCGAGGGAGCTGTTTTTT	NA	TRBJ2-2	NA	TRBV5-1
CASSFRGTANTGELFF	TGCGCCAGCAGCTTTAGGGGGACAGCGAACACCGGGGAGCTGTTTTTT	TRBD1	TRBJ2-2	NA	TRBV5-1
CASSWDREGAEAFF	TGTGCCAGTAGTTGGGACAGGGAGGGCGCTGAAGCTTTCTTT	TRBD1	TRBJ1-1	NA	TRBV19
CASSLNQGNYGYTF	TGCGCCAGCAGCTTAAACCAGGGGAACTATGGCTACACCTTC	NA	TRBJ1-2	NA	TRBV5-1
CASRRHTEAFF	TGTGCCAGCCGGAGGCACACTGAAGCTTTCTTT	NA	TRBJ1-1	NA	TRBV28
CASSIPSDSVMGSNTEAFF	TGTGCCAGTAGTATCCCCTCGGACAGTGTGATGGGTTCGAACACTGAAGCTTTCTTT	NA	TRBJ1-1	NA	TRBV19
CASSYQRDASYEQYF	TGTGCCAGCAGTTACCAGCGGGACGCCTCTTACGAGCAGTACTTC	TRBD2	TRBJ2-7	NA	TRBV6-2/TRBV6-3